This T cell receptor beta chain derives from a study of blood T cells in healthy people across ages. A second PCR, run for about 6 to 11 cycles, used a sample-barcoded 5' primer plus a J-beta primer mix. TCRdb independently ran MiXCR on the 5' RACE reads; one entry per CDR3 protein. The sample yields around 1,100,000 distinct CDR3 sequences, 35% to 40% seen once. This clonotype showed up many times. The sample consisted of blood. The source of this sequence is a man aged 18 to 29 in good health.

In DNA form, the CDR3 reads TGTGCCAGCAGTTCCTCTCTCGCCATAAACTATGGCTACACCTTC. Its protein product is CASSSSLAINYGYTF. The chain employs TRBV12-3 or TRBV12-4 and TRBJ1-2; D not resolved. The germline V and J ends were trimmed by 4 bases and 2 bases, with 14 bases remaining between them. The CDR3 contains 15 residues.